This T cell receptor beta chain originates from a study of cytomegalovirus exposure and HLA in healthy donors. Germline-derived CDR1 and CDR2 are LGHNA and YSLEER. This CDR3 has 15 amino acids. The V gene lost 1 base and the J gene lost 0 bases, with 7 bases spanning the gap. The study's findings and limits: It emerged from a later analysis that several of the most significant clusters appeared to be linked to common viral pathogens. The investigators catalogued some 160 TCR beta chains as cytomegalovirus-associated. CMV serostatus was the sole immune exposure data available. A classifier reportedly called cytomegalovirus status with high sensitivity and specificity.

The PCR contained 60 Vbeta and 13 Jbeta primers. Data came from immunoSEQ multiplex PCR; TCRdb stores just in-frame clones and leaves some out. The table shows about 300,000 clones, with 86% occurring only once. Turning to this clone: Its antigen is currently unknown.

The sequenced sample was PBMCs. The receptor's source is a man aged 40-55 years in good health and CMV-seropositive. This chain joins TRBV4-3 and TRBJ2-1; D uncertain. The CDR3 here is CASSQVASSYNEQFF. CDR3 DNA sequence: TGCGCCAGCAGCCAAGTCGCCAGCTCCTACAATGAGCAGTTCTTC.